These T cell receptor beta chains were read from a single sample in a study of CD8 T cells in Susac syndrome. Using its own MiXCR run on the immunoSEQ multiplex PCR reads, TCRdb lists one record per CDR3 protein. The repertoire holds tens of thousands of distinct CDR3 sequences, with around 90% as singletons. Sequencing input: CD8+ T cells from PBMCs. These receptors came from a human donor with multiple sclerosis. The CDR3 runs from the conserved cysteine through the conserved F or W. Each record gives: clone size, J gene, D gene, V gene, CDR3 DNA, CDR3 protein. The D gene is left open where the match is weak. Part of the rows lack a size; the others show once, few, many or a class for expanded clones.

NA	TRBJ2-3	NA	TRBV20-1	TGCAGTGCCACCTCCCTTGCACAGGGATTTAGGGATACGCAGTATTTT	CSATSLAQGFRDTQYF
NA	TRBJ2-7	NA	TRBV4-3	TGCGCCAGCAGCCAAGCGGAGGGAAGGACCTACGAGCAGTACTTC	CASSQAEGRTYEQYF
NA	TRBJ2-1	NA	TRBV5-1	TGCGCCAGCAGCCCTGACAGTAACAATGAGCAGTTCTTC	CASSPDSNNEQFF
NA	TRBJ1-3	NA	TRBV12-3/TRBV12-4	TGTGCCAGCAGTCCGGGGGGGTCTGGAAACACCATATATTTT	CASSPGGSGNTIYF
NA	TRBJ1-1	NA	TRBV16	TGTGCCAGCACCCACGAACACCCGAACACTGAAGCTTTCTTT	CASTHEHPNTEAFF
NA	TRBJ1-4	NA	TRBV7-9	TGTGCCATCCCGGAGCCCACTAATGAAAAACTGTTTTTT	CAIPEPTNEKLFF
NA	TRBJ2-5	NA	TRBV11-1	TGTGCCAGCAGCGACCGAGAGACCCAGTACTTC	CASSDRETQYF
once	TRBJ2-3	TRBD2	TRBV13	TGTGCCAGCAGCTCCCCTCTCCAGAAGCGGGGTAGCACAGATACGCAGTATTTT	CASSSPLQKRGSTDTQYF
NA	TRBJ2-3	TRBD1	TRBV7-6	TGTGCCAGCAGCTCGTCCGACAGGGACAATACAGATACGCAGTATTTT	CASSSSDRDNTDTQYF
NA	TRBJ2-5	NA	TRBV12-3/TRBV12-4	TGTGCCAGCAGTTTAGGAGCGACTCGGAAGACCCAGTACTTC	CASSLGATRKTQYF
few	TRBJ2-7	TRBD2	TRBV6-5	TGTGCCAGCAGAATAAGCGGGAGCTGGTACGAGCAGTACTTC	CASRISGSWYEQYF
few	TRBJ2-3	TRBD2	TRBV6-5	TGTGCCAGCAGTTACGAGTCGGGGGGATCAGATACGCAGTATTTT	CASSYESGGSDTQYF
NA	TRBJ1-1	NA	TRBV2	TGTGCCAGCAGCCACGTAGCCCCTGAAGCTTTCTTT	CASSHVAPEAFF
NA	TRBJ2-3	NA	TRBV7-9	TGTGCCAGCAGCCGAGTAACCACAGATACGCAGTATTTT	CASSRVTTDTQYF
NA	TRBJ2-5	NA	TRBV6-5	TGTGCCAGCAGTTACAGTCCGAGGGAGACCCAGTACTTC	CASSYSPRETQYF
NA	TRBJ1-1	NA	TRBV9	TGTGCCAGCAGTAGACAGGATTGGAACACTGAAGCTTTCTTT	CASSRQDWNTEAFF
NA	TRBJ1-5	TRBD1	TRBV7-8	TGTGCCAGCAGCTTAGGGACCGGGACAGGGCCCAATCAGCCCCAGCATTTT	CASSLGTGTGPNQPQHF
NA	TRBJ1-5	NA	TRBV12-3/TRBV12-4	TGTGCCAGCAGTTTGAAGGGGCTGGACGAGCCCCAGCATTTT	CASSLKGLDEPQHF
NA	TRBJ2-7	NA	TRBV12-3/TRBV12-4	TGTGCCAGCCGGTCGACAGGACAACCGACGCACGAGCAGTACTTC	CASRSTGQPTHEQYF
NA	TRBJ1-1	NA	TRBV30	TGTGCCTGGAGTCCTACAGGGAACACTGAAGCTTTCTTT	CAWSPTGNTEAFF
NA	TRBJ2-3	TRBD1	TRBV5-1	TGCGCCAGCAGCTTGATTGGGACAGGGGGCTCTTTGGATACGCAGTATTTT	CASSLIGTGGSLDTQYF
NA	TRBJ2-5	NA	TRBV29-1	TGCAGCGTTCTCTGGGTTTTGGAGACCCAGTACTTC	CSVLWVLETQYF
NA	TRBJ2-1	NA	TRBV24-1	TGTGCCACCAGTGATACCTCGACGGGCGGTGAGCAGTTCTTC	CATSDTSTGGEQFF
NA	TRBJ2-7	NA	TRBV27	TGTGCCAGCAGTTTTGGCGTAGGCTCCTACGAGCAGTACTTC	CASSFGVGSYEQYF
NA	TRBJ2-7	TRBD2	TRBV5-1	TGCGCCAGCAGCCCGACCGGGACTAGCGGTTACGAGCAGTACTTC	CASSPTGTSGYEQYF
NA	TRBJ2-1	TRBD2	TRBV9	TGTGCCAGCAGTGCCTCCCCGACTAGCGGGGGGCCGAGCTCCTACAATGAGCAGTTCTTC	CASSASPTSGGPSSYNEQFF
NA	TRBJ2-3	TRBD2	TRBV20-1	TGCAGTGCTAGAGACGGGAGGGAAAGCACAGATACGCAGTATTTT	CSARDGRESTDTQYF
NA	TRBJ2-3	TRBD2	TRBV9	TGTGCCAGCAGCGTAACTAGCGACACAGATACGCAGTATTTT	CASSVTSDTDTQYF
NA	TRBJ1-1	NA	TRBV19	TGTGCCAGTAGTATAGTGTACAGGATGAACACTGAAGCTTTCTTT	CASSIVYRMNTEAFF
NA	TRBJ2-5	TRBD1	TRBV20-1	TGCAGTGTCCATCTTAATTCACCGACAGGGGAATTAGAGACCCAGTACTTC	CSVHLNSPTGELETQYF
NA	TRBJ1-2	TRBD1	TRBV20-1	TGCAGTGCTTCAAGGGGGTTGGCAGGGGGCTATGGCTACACCTTC	CSASRGLAGGYGYTF
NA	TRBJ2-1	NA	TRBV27	TGTGCCAGCAGTTTATGGGGGGTCGGCTACAATGAGCAGTTCTTC	CASSLWGVGYNEQFF
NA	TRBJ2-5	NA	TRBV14	TGTGCCAGTCGAGGACTGTACCAAGAGACCCAGTACTTC	CASRGLYQETQYF